The 7 T cell receptor beta chains below come from one sample, sequenced in a study of blood T cell repertoires in COVID-19 (dated by TCRdb to the early 2020s). Library preparation employed the immunoSEQ multiplex PCR assay. Drawn from immuneACCESS, this table holds only the in-frame rearrangements with V and J called that TCRdb kept. Clones are partly lost; checked studies trace under half to an unresolved V gene and leave the rest unexplained. The sample records about 440,000 clones, roughly 89% of which are singletons. The top ten clonotypes cover roughly 4% of the sample. Sequencing input: peripheral blood. The receptors stem from a woman in her thirties with acute or convalescent COVID-19.

This clone has only one observation. The V and J genes are TRBV7-9 and TRBJ1-5; TRBD1 matches at 8 bases. Germline CDR1 is SEHNR and CDR2 is FQNEAQ (reference sequence). With V trimmed by 3 bases and J by 4 bases, 2 bases remained unmatched. This CDR3 has 14 amino acids. The CDR3 sequence: CASSLGTGNQPQHF. As DNA, the CDR3 is TGTGCCAGCAGCTTGGGGACAGGTAATCAGCCCCAGCATTTT. Supplemented by reference TRBV7-9 and TRBJ1-5, the full variable domain reads DTGVSQNPRHKITKRGQNVTFRCDPISEHNRLYWYRQTLGQGPEFLTYFQNEAQLEKSRLLSDRFSAERPKGSFSTLEIQRTEQGDSAMYLCASSLGTGNQPQHFGDGTRLSIL.

This chain's CDR3 is CASSTRQVNTEAFF. The CDR3 coding sequence is TGTGCCAGCAGCACTAGACAGGTGAACACTGAAGCTTTCTTT. The V call is TRBV21-1, the J call TRBJ1-1; TRBD1, as called in the table, went unchecked against the DNA. TRBV21-1 is labeled a pseudogene. This CDR3 contains 14 residues.

This sequence joins TRBV21-1 and TRBJ2-5; the listed D gene, TRBD1, was not tested against the DNA. TRBV21-1 is tagged as a pseudogene. This CDR3 comprises 17 residues. Here the CDR3 reads CASSNWKRQGDQETQYF. The CDR3 region has the DNA TGTGCCAGCAGCAATTGGAAACGACAGGGGGACCAAGAGACCCAGTACTTC.

This clone came up once. The chain links TRBV28 to TRBJ2-7; TRBD2 might be the D (5 bases). This CDR3 spans 14 amino acids. CDR1 is MDHEN and CDR2 is SYDVKM in the germline V gene. V was trimmed by 7 bases and J by 0 bases, leaving 13 bases between them. CDR3 bases: TGTGCCAGCACCTTTGGGGAGAGCTCCTACGAGCAGTACTTC. This gives the protein CASTFGESSYEQYF.

This clone was counted only a few times. The gene calls are TRBV13 and TRBJ2-1, with TRBD1 matching 9 bases. The trim removed 1 base at V and 0 bases at J, leaving 4 bases unmatched. Germline V gene data show CDR1 as PRHDT and CDR2 as FYEKMQ (reference sequence). The CDR3 has 17 amino acids. The CDR3 spells CASSLVGQGSSYNEQFF. The DNA for the CDR3 is TGTGCCAGCAGCTTAGTCGGACAGGGGAGCTCCTACAATGAGCAGTTCTTC.

A remark on this clone: Other nucleotide sequences from this sample produce the same CDR3. This rearrangement joins TRBV18 to TRBJ1-2; TRBD1 aligns across 9 bases. The V gene's germline CDR1 is KGHSH and CDR2 LQKENI. The CDR3 loop spans 14 amino acids. J lost 8 bases, V lost 3 bases, and 7 bases had no gene match. DNA for the CDR3: TGTGCCAGCTCACCTGGGACAGGGTTAGACGGCTACACCTTC. Encoded protein: CASSPGTGLDGYTF.

V gene TRBV6-5 combines with J gene TRBJ2-2; a weak D match, TRBD2 (7 bases). The V end was cut by 0 bases, the J end by 7 bases, with 15 bases between. CDR3 length equals 16 residues. Germline CDR1 reads MNHEY; CDR2 reads SVGAGI. CDR3 DNA: TGTGCCAGCAGTTACTCGATAGGGGGGAGGGGCGGGGAGCTGTTTTTT. Translation: CASSYSIGGRGGELFF.